The sequence of this T cell receptor beta chain was determined in a study of blood T cell repertoires in COVID-19. Study information: Researchers got acute and convalescent COVID-19 samples from the United States, Italy and Spain. The cDNA or gDNA used as material had been derived from T cells, B-cell-depleted T cells, or PBMCs.

Per the authors' pipeline: Quantification of nucleated cells was approximated via reference gene primer amplification. The assay was immunoSEQ multiplex PCR, and TCRdb's table has in-frame clones only and misses some. From that table come the V and J calls and clone size; the DNA was used to work out D and trimming. The table records approximately 140,000 clones, about 83% of them present only once. CDR3 length: 16 residues. V lost 2 bases, J lost 4 bases, and 7 bases stayed unmatched. Germline CDR1 is MNHNY and CDR2 is SVGAGI (reference sequence). The V and J genes are TRBV6-6 and TRBJ1-2, with TRBD1 matching over 10 bases. Sample: peripheral blood. The origin of this receptor is a man aged 35-49 years with active or convalescent COVID-19. In DNA form, the CDR3 reads TGTGCCAGCAGTTACGGACAGGGGGGGAAGAGCTATGGCTACACCTTC. Its translation: CASSYGQGGKSYGYTF.